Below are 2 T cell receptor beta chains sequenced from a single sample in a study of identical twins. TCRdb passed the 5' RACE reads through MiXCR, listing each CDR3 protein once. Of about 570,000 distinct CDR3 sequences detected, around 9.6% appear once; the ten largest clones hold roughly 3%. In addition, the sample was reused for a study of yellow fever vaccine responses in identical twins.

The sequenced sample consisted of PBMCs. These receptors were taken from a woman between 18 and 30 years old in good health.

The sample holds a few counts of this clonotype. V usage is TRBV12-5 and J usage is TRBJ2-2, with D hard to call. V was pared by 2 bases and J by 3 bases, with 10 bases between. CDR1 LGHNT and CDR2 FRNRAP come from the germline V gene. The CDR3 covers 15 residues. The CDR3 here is CASGLWPMYTGELFF. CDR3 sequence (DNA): TGTGCTAGTGGTTTGTGGCCGATGTACACCGGGGAGCTGTTTTTT.

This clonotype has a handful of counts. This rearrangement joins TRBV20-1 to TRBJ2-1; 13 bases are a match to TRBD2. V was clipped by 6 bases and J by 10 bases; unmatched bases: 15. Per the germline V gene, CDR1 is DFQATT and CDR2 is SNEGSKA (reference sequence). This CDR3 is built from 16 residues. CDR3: CSAPGLAGTPDGEQFF. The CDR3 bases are TGCAGTGCGCCGGGACTAGCGGGGACCCCCGACGGAGAGCAGTTCTTC.